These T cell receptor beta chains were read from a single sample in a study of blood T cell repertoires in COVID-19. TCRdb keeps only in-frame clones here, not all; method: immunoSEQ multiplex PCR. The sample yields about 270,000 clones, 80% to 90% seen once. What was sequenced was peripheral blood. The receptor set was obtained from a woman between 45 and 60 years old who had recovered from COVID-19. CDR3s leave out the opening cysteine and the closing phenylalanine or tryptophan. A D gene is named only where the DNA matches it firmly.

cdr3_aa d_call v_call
ASTLGQGIYNEQF TRBD1 TRBV19
ASSLMDSSTDTQY . TRBV19
AISDLTGASDGYT TRBD1 TRBV10-3
ASSYSNGNTIY . TRBV6-2/TRBV6-3
ASSQDFQTSLVSYEQY . TRBV4-3
ASSVYGKPNTGELF . TRBV7-9
ASRDRLTYEQY . TRBV19
ASSPRDRAARGTEAF TRBD1 TRBV7-2
ASSDRTTGELF . TRBV6-4
ASSPQSRDNEQF . TRBV18
ASLRTSGVSTDTQY TRBD2 TRBV5-1
ASSLTTGVNTEAF TRBD1 TRBV5-1
ASSLGGAAGAF . TRBV7-2
SVERQGENIQY TRBD1 TRBV29-1